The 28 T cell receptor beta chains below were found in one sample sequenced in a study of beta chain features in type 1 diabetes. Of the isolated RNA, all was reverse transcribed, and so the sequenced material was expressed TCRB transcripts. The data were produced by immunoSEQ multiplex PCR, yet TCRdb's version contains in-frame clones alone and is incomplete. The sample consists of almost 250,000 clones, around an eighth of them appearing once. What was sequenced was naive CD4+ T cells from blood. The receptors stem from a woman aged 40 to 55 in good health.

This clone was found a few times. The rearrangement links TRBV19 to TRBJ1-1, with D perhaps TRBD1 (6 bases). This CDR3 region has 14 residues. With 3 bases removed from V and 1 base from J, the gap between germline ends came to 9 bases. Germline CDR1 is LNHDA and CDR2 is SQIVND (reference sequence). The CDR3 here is CASSIETGNTEAFF. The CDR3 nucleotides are TGTGCCAGTAGTATTGAGACAGGGAACACTGAAGCTTTCTTT.

CDR3 nucleotide sequence: TGTGCCAGCAGCTCCGCGGGCACTGAAGCTTTCTTT. Amino acids: CASSSAGTEAFF. The J gene is TRBJ1-1, the V gene TRBV7-2; D not certain. V lost 4 bases and J lost 4, with 7 bases in between. This CDR3 region has 12 residues. CDR1 SGHTA and CDR2 FQGNSA come from the germline V gene.

The CDR3 nucleotides read TGTGCCAGTAGTAACCGGGTAGGAGTTAATTCACCCCTCCACTTT. Translating gives CASSNRVGVNSPLHF. The J gene is TRBJ1-6, the V gene TRBV19; D ambiguous. With 4 bases removed from V and 6 bases from J, the gap between germline ends came to 13 bases. In germline, CDR1 is LNHDA, CDR2 SQIVND (reference sequence). The CDR3 loop spans 15 amino acids.

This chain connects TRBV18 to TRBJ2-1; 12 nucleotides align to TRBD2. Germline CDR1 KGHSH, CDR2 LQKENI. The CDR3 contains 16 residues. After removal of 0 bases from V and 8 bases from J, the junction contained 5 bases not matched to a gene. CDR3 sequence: CASSPPLAGGPYEQFF. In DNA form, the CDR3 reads TGTGCCAGCTCACCACCTCTAGCGGGGGGGCCCTATGAGCAGTTCTTC.

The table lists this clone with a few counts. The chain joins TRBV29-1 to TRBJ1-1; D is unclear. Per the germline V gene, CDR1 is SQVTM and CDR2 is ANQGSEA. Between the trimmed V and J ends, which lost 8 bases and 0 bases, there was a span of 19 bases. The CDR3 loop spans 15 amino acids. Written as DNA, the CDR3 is TGCAGCACTGGGAGTATCTGGGGTATGAACACTGAAGCTTTCTTT. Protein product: CSTGSIWGMNTEAFF. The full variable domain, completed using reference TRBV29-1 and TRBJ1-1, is SAVISQKPSRDICQRGTSLTIQCQVDSQVTMMFWYRQQPGQSLTLIATANQGSEATYESGFVIDKFPISRPNLTFSTLTVSNMSPEDSSIYLCSTGSIWGMNTEAFFGQGTRLTVV.

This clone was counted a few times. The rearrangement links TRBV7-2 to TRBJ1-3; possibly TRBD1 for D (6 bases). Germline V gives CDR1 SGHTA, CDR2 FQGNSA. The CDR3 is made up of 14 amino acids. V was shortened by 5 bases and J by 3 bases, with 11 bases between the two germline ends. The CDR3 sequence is CASSAGVYGNTIYF. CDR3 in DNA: TGTGCCAGCAGCGCAGGGGTGTATGGAAACACCATATATTTT.

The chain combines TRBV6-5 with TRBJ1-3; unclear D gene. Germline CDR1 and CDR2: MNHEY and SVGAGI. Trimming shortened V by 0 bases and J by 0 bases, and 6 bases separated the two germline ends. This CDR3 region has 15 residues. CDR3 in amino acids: CASSYSGTSGNTIYF. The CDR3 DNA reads TGTGCCAGCAGTTACTCGGGCACCTCTGGAAACACCATATATTTT.

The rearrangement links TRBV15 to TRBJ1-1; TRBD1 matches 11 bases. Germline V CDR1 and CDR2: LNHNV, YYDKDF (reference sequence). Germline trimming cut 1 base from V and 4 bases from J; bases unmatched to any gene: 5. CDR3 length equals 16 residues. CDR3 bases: TGTGCCACCAGCAGAGCCGTAGGGACAGGGGGCACTGAAGCTTTCTTT. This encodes CATSRAVGTGGTEAFF.

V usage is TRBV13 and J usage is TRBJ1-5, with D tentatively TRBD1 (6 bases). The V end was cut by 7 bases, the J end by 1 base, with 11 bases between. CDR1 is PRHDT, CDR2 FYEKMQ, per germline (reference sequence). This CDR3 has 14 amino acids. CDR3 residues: CASTLQGSNQPQHF. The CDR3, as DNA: TGTGCCAGCACCTTGCAGGGGAGCAATCAGCCCCAGCATTTT. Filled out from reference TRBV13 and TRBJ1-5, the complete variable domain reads AAGVIQSPRHLIKEKRETATLKCYPIPRHDTVYWYQQGPGQDPQFLISFYEKMQSDKGSIPDRFSAQQFSDYHSELNMSSLELGDSALYFCASTLQGSNQPQHFGDGTRLSIL.

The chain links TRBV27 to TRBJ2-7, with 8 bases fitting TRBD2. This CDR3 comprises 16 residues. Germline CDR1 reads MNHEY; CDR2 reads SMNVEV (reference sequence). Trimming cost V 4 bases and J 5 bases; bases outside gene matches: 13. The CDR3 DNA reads TGTGCCAGCAGTTCCAAGAAGGGACTAGGGGAGCACGAGCAGTACTTC. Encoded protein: CASSSKKGLGEHEQYF.

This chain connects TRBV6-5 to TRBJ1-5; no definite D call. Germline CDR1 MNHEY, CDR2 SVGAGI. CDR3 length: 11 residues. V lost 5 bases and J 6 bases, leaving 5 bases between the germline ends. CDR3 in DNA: TGTGCCAGCAGTGGAGTTCAGCCCCAGCATTTT. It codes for CASSGVQPQHF.

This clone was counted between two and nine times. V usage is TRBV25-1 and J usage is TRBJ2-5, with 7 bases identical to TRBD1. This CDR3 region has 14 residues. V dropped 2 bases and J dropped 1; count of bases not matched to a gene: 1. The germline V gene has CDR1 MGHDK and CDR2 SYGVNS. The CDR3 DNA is TGTGCCAGCAGTGAAGGGACAGTCCAAGAGACCCAGTACTTC. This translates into CASSEGTVQETQYF.

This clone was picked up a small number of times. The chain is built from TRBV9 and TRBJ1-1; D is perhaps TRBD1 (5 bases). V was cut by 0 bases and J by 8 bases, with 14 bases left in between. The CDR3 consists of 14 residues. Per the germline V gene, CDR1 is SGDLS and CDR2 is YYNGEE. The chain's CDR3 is CASSVGGGTWEAFF. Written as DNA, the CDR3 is TGTGCCAGCAGCGTAGGGGGAGGGACCTGGGAAGCTTTCTTT.

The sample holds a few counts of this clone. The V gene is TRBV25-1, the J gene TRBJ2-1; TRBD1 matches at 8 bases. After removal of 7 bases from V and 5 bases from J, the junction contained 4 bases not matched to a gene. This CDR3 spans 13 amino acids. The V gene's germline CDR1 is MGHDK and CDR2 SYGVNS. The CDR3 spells CASTWTGNNEQFF. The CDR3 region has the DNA TGTGCCAGCACGTGGACAGGGAACAATGAGCAGTTCTTC.

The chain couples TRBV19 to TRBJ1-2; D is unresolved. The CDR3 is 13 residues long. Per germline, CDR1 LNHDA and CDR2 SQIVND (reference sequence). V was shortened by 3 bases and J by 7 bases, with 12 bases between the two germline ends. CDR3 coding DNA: TGTGCCAGTAGTATTAGACGCGGTGGTGGCTACACCTTC. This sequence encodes CASSIRRGGGYTF.

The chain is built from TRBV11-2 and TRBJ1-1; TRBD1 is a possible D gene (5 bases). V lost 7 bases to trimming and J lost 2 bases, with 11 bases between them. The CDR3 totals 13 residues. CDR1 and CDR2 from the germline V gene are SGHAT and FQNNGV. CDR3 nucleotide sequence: TGTGCCAGCACCTCCAGGGTTAACACTGAAGCTTTCTTT. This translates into CASTSRVNTEAFF.

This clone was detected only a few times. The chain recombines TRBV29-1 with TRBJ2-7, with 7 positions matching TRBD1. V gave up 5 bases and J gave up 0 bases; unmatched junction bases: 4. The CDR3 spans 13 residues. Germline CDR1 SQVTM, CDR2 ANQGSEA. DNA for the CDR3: TGCAGCGTTAGGGGACAGAGCTCCTACGAGCAGTACTTC. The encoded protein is CSVRGQSSYEQYF.

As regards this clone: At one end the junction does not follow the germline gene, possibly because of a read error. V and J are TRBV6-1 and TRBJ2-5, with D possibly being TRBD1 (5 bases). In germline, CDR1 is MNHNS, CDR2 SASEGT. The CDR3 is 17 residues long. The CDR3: CAISVLPVRQFQETQYF. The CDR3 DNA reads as TGTGCCATCAGTGTACTTCCTGTGAGACAGTTCCAAGAGACCCAGTACTTC.

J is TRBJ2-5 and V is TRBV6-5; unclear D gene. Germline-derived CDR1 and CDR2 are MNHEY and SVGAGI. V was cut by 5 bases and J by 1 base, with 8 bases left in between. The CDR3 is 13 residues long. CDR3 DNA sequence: TGTGCCAGCAGTCGAGACATCCAAGAGACCCAGTACTTC. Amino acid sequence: CASSRDIQETQYF.

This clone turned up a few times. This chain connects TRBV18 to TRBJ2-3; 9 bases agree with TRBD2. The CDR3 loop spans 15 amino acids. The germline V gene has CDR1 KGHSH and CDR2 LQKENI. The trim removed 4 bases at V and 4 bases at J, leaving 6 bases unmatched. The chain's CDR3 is CASSLAGEFADTQYF. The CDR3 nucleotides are TGTGCCAGCTCACTAGCGGGGGAGTTCGCAGATACGCAGTATTTT. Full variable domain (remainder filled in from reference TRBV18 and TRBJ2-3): NAGVMQNPRHLVRRRGQEARLRCSPMKGHSHVYWYRQLPEEGLKFMVYLQKENIIDESGMPKERFSAEFPKEGPSILRIQQVVRGDSAAYFCASSLAGEFADTQYFGPGTRLTVL.

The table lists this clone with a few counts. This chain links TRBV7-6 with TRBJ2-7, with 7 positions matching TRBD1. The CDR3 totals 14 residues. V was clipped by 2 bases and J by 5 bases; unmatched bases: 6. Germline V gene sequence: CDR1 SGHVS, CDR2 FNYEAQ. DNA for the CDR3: TGTGCCAGCAGCTTACGGACAGGCACCGACGAGCAGTACTTC. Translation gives CASSLRTGTDEQYF.

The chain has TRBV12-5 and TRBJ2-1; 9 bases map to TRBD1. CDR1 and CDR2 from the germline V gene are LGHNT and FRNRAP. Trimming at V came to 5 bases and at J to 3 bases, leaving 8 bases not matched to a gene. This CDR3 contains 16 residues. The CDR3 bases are TGTGCTAGTGGTCCAAGGACAGGGGCCGACTACAATGAGCAGTTCTTC. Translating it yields CASGPRTGADYNEQFF.

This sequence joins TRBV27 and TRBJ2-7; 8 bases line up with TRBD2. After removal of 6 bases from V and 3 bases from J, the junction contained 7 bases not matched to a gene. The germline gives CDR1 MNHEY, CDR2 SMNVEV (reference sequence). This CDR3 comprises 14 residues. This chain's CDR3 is CASRRSGGRYEQYF. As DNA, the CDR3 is TGTGCCAGCAGAAGGAGCGGGGGCCGCTACGAGCAGTACTTC.

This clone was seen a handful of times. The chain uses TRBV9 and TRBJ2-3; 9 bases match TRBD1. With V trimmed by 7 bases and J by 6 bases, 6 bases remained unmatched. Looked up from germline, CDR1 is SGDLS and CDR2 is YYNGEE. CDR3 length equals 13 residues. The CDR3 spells CASGTGLADTQYF. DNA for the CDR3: TGTGCCAGCGGGACAGGGCTGGCCGATACGCAGTATTTT.

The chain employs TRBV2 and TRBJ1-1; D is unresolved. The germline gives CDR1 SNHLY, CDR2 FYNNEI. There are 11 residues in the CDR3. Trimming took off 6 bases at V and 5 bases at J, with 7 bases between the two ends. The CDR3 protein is CASSPGTEAFF. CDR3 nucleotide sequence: TGTGCCAGCAGCCCCGGGACTGAAGCTTTCTTT.

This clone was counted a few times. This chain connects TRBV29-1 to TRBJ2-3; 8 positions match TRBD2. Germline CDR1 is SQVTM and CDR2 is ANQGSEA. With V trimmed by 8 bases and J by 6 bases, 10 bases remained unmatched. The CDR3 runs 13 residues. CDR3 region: CSTIRGGEDTQYF. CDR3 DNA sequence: TGCAGCACGATACGGGGGGGGGAGGATACGCAGTATTTT.

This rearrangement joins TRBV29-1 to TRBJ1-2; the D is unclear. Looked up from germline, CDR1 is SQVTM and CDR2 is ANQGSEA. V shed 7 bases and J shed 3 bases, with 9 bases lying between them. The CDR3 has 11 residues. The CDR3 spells CSAEGDYGYTF. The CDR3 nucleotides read TGCAGCGCCGAGGGAGACTATGGCTACACCTTC.

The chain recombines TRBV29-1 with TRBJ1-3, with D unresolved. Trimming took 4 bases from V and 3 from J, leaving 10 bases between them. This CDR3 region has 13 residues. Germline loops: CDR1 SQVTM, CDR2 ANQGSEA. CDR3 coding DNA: TGCAGCGTTGCCGGGGAGATTGGAAACACCATATATTTT. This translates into CSVAGEIGNTIYF.